This T cell receptor beta chain was identified during a study of immune heterogeneity within non-small cell lung tumors (dated by TCRdb to between 2017 and 2018). Concerning the study at large: By histology, the tumors were several squamous cell carcinomas, more than nine non-squamous carcinomas and 1 tumor not otherwise specified. Whole-exome sequencing, RNA-seq and TCR beta repertoire sequencing were combined for multiple spatially distinct regions from each NSCLC tumor so that intratumoral immune heterogeneity could be examined. Transcriptome data were available for just 44 loci from approximately twelve patients, whereas TCR repertoire analysis spanned 60 or so tumor loci from about 15 patients. For mutant peptides 8 to 11 amino acids long, netMHCpan-3.0 predicted neoantigen binding to the HLA alleles of each patient.

Ten or more counts support this clonotype. Its antigen remains unidentified. Per-base quality was not reported, and no clone a single base away is much larger than it. For the TCR template, genomic DNA was extracted from bulk tumor tissue, and approximately 600 ng of gDNA was amplified for each sample. During surgery, multiple biopsies were taken from each primary tumor and placed as far apart as possible within the tumor mass. The study cohort was described as untreated and was composed of newly diagnosed NSCLC cases undergoing curative surgery. The donors were fewer than 17 patients with newly diagnosed non-small cell lung cancer who were having surgery with curative intent. Two independent pathologists reviewed the resected tumor masses. Sequencing was performed only on DNA and RNA samples of high quality. Overall results and qualifications from the work: A statistically significant but moderate positive correlation (R roughly 0.34) was observed between local T-cell repertoire clonality and local tumor mutational burden. For the most part, high-frequency TCR beta clonotypes differed from one individual patient to another. Identical dominant CDR3B clonotypes recurred across loci within a patient, yet different tumor locations also harbored unique high-frequency clones.

The TCR beta CDR3 region was amplified with a multiplex PCR system, in which a first round of around 11 cycles was run using 32 V-gene forward and 13 J-gene reverse primers. The first PCR round was done with a QIAGEN Multiplex PCR Kit, and the primer sequences were filed in Chinese patent CN105087789A. Illumina universal primers were added in a second PCR round performed with the Phusion High-Fidelity PCR Kit. Sequencing of the TCR libraries was done on the Illumina HiSeq X Ten platform in paired-end mode with a 151 bp read length. The paper's processing steps were these. Reads lacking multiplex PCR primers were removed with Cutadapt, read pairs were merged with PEAR, and CDR3 regions were called with MiXCR default settings. Repertoire diversity was assessed by Shannon entropy, and clonality was calculated as one minus the Shannon entropy divided by the ln of the count of productive unique sequences. Clonotypes at a frequency of at least 0.5% were defined as dominant or high-frequency T-cell clones. TCRdb passed the public sequencing reads through fastp at Q25 and MiXCR, retaining productive beta sequences. Each entry is one CDR3 protein sequence, shown with its most common DNA and genes. The V and J calls and clone size come from TCRdb's table, not from the authors' own analysis. The sample data list 5,000 to 7,000 distinct CDR3 sequences, and roughly a fifth of these were observed just once. About 9.8% of the sample is held by the ten biggest clonotypes.

From the cysteine up to the phenylalanine, the CDR3 has a length of 15 residues. Kept here is only the CDR3 DNA, which spans 45 bases and is read in frame from base 1. CDR1 and CDR2, looked up from the germline V gene (reference sequence), are DFQATT and SNEGSKA. V is cut back by 0 bases and J by 8 bases, with 7 bases in the junction unmatched. The chain couples TRBV20-1 to TRBJ1-6, with 7 central nucleotides matching TRBD1. The TCR was taken from a woman in her fifties or sixties with non-small cell lung cancer. Material for sequencing was lung tumor tissue. The CDR3 has the sequence CSARDPRGGDSPLHF. The nucleotides are TGCAGTGCTAGAGATCCCCGAGGGGGCGATTCACCCCTCCACTTT.